This is a list of T cell receptor beta chains from one sample in a study of T-cell memory formation after mild COVID-19. Using its own MiXCR run on the 5' RACE reads, TCRdb lists one record per CDR3 protein. The sample comprises 130,000 to 150,000 distinct CDR3 sequences, roughly 6.3% of which are singletons, and about 1.9% rests with the top ten. The specimen sequenced was PBMCs or a T cell subset sorted from them (not recorded which). Receptor source: an adult woman who had mild COVID-19 (a few samples of this study predate the infection). Cell type and time point are not known. Each CDR3 is given with its conserved first and last residue. The D gene is left open where the match is weak. Rows may omit the clone size; those that give it use once, few, many or a size class.

clone size,D gene,V gene,CDR3 length,J gene,CDR3 protein,CDR3 DNA
-,TRBD2,TRBV20-1,14,TRBJ2-7,CSAASDGGAVVQYF,TGCAGTGCTGCCTCTGACGGGGGGGCGGTGGTGCAGTACTTC
many,-,TRBV5-5,12,TRBJ2-2,CASTYPAGELFF,TGTGCCAGCACCTACCCCGCCGGGGAGCTGTTTTTT
many,TRBD2,TRBV7-2,15,TRBJ2-1,CASSPTSGRDGEQFF,TGTGCCAGCAGCCCCACTAGCGGGAGAGACGGTGAGCAGTTCTTC
-,TRBD2,TRBV7-2,17,TRBJ2-5,CASSFVAGWDGEETQYF,TGTGCCAGCAGCTTTGTAGCGGGGTGGGATGGCGAAGAGACCCAGTACTTC
few,-,TRBV6-2/TRBV6-3,15,TRBJ2-7,CASMRGSLGTYEQYF,TGTGCCAGCATGAGGGGGAGCCTAGGGACCTACGAGCAGTACTTC
many,TRBD2,TRBV12-3/TRBV12-4,14,TRBJ2-7,CASRPPSGLYEQYF,TGTGCCAGCAGACCCCCTAGCGGGCTCTACGAGCAGTACTTC
few,TRBD1,TRBV5-6,14,TRBJ1-6,CASSPTGDWSPLHF,TGTGCCAGCAGCCCGACAGGGGATTGGTCACCCCTCCACTTT
-,-,TRBV18,14,TRBJ2-5,CASSPPADSGTQYF,TGTGCCAGCTCACCACCTGCGGACTCGGGTACTCAGTACTTC
many,TRBD2,TRBV7-7,15,TRBJ2-1,CASSLASGGYNEQFF,TGTGCCAGCAGCTTAGCTAGCGGGGGGTACAATGAGCAGTTCTTC
many,-,TRBV18,13,TRBJ2-1,CASSVGFRSEQFF,TGTGCCAGCTCCGTCGGATTCCGGTCTGAGCAGTTCTTC
few,TRBD1,TRBV9,14,TRBJ2-7,CASSVADRGHEQYF,TGTGCCAGCAGCGTAGCGGACAGGGGGCACGAGCAGTACTTC
few,TRBD1,TRBV11-1,14,TRBJ2-5,CASSADRGRETQYF,TGTGCCAGCAGCGCGGACAGGGGTCGGGAGACCCAGTACTTC
many,TRBD1,TRBV19,17,TRBJ1-1,CASSLGPDRGLGTEAFF,TGTGCCAGTAGCCTTGGGCCGGACAGGGGGCTAGGGACTGAAGCTTTCTTT
-,-,TRBV15,15,TRBJ2-6,CATSRHYSGANVLTF,TGTGCCACCAGCAGACACTACTCTGGGGCCAACGTCCTGACTTTC
-,-,TRBV4-1,18,TRBJ2-2,CASSLHGGGRGNTGELFF,TGCGCCAGCAGCCTCCATGGGGGGGGGCGCGGGAACACCGGGGAGCTGTTTTTT
-,TRBD2,TRBV5-1,15,TRBJ2-1,CASSFASGSRSEQFF,TGCGCCAGCAGCTTCGCTAGCGGGAGTCGGAGTGAGCAGTTCTTC
many,-,TRBV5-6,14,TRBJ1-5,CASSPQGPNQPQHF,TGTGCCAGCAGCCCGCAGGGCCCCAATCAGCCCCAGCATTTT
few,-,TRBV12-3/TRBV12-4,14,TRBJ2-2,CASSLGENTGELFF,TGTGCCAGCAGTTTAGGGGAGAACACCGGGGAGCTGTTTTTT
-,-,TRBV12-3/TRBV12-4,12,TRBJ2-3,CASSWGEDTQYF,TGTGCCAGCTCCTGGGGGGAAGATACGCAGTATTTT
many,TRBD2,TRBV20-1,16,TRBJ2-1,CSARGWTSGNYNEQFF,TGCAGTGCTAGAGGTTGGACTAGCGGGAACTACAATGAGCAGTTCTTC
-,TRBD2,TRBV7-2,15,TRBJ2-7,CASSLLTSAYYEQYF,TGTGCCAGCAGCTTATTAACTAGCGCTTACTACGAGCAGTACTTC
medium-sized,-,TRBV5-1,17,TRBJ2-2,CASSKGHRDPNTGELFF,TGCGCCAGCAGCAAGGGGCACAGAGATCCGAACACCGGGGAGCTGTTTTTT
few,-,TRBV18,13,TRBJ2-7,CASSSIAENEQYF,TGTGCCAGCTCGTCTATAGCGGAAAACGAGCAGTACTTC
many,-,TRBV12-3/TRBV12-4,13,TRBJ1-6,CASSLGPSAPLHF,TGTGCCAGCAGTCTCGGCCCGTCGGCACCCCTCCACTTT
-,-,TRBV20-1,13,TRBJ1-4,CSARPGRGVKLFF,TGCAGTGCTAGGCCGGGGCGGGGTGTAAAACTGTTTTTT
many,TRBD1,TRBV12-5,18,TRBJ1-3,CARKPLTGGLTSGNTIYF,TGTGCTAGAAAACCTCTAACAGGGGGTTTAACCTCTGGAAACACCATATATTTT
many,TRBD1,TRBV5-1,14,TRBJ2-4,CASSPGVGQGGPYF,TGCGCCAGCAGCCCGGGGGTTGGACAGGGTGGCCCGTACTTC
-,-,TRBV19,10,TRBJ2-1,CAGRINEQFF,TGTGCCGGGCGCATCAATGAGCAGTTCTTC
many,-,TRBV5-6,15,TRBJ2-1,CASSFGGRTYNEQFF,TGTGCCAGCAGCTTCGGGGGACGAACCTACAATGAGCAGTTCTTC
many,-,TRBV18,14,TRBJ2-5,CASHMPGGRETQYF,TGTGCCAGCCATATGCCTGGGGGCAGGGAGACCCAGTACTTC
few,-,TRBV5-4,11,TRBJ2-6,CASSLFNVLTF,TGTGCCAGCTCCCTCTTCAACGTCCTGACTTTC
many,TRBD1,TRBV7-9,14,TRBJ2-3,CASSLRGPGDTQYF,TGTGCCAGCAGCTTAAGGGGGCCGGGAGATACGCAGTATTTT
few,-,TRBV20-1,12,TRBJ2-7,CSASRQSYEQYF,TGCAGTGCTAGTCGACAGTCCTACGAGCAGTACTTC
few,-,TRBV7-8,16,TRBJ1-1,CASSPIGDFRATEAFF,TGTGCCAGCAGCCCCATAGGGGACTTCCGCGCCACTGAAGCTTTCTTT
many,TRBD1,TRBV7-8,16,TRBJ2-3,CASSLAARGNTDTQYF,TGTGCCAGCAGCTTAGCCGCCAGGGGGAACACAGATACGCAGTATTTT
many,TRBD2,TRBV11-2,18,TRBJ2-7,CASRRQSGRALIRYEQYF,TGTGCCAGCAGAAGACAGAGCGGGAGGGCCCTAATCAGATACGAGCAGTACTTC
many,-,TRBV7-2,19,TRBJ1-1,CASSLNPQTWTALNTEAFF,TGTGCCAGCAGCTTAAACCCCCAGACCTGGACAGCTTTGAACACTGAAGCTTTCTTT
many,-,TRBV3-1,14,TRBJ1-1,CASSHREQNTEAFF,TGTGCCAGCAGCCATCGAGAGCAGAACACTGAAGCTTTCTTT
-,-,TRBV11-1,14,TRBJ2-3,CASSPTTPPDTQYF,TGTGCCAGCAGCCCGACCACACCGCCAGATACGCAGTATTTT
many,TRBD1,TRBV5-1,15,TRBJ2-7,CASSLTGTGFGEQYF,TGCGCCAGCAGCTTGACGGGGACAGGGTTTGGGGAGCAGTACTTC
many,-,TRBV5-1,14,TRBJ1-5,CASSADMSGGPQHF,TGCGCCAGCAGCGCTGACATGAGTGGGGGGCCCCAGCATTTT
few,-,TRBV7-3,14,TRBJ1-1,CASSLTGSNTEAFF,TGTGCCAGCAGCTTAACGGGATCGAACACTGAAGCTTTCTTT
-,TRBD1,TRBV10-3,15,TRBJ1-5,CAISKGTGLDQPQHF,TGTGCCATCAGCAAAGGGACAGGGCTAGATCAGCCCCAGCATTTT
many,TRBD2,TRBV27,15,TRBJ2-5,CASSPRRGGQETQYF,TGTGCCAGCAGTCCCCGGCGGGGGGGCCAAGAGACCCAGTACTTC
many,-,TRBV5-1,14,TRBJ1-6,CASSIQGGNSPLHF,TGCGCCAGCAGCATACAGGGCGGTAATTCACCCCTCCACTTT
-,-,TRBV18,18,TRBJ2-3,CASSPVRQSWLEADTQYF,TGTGCCAGCTCACCAGTCCGCCAGTCCTGGTTGGAGGCAGATACGCAGTATTTT
many,-,TRBV18,12,TRBJ2-1,CASSPRTGEQFF,TGTGCCAGCTCACCGCGGACTGGTGAGCAGTTCTTC
-,-,TRBV2,14,TRBJ2-7,CASRAQGPSYEQYF,TGTGCCAGCAGAGCGCAGGGACCCTCCTACGAGCAGTACTTC
few,-,TRBV28,16,TRBJ2-7,CASRPPLGQGTYEQYF,TGTGCCAGCAGACCGCCCCTGGGGCAGGGGACGTACGAGCAGTACTTC
many,-,TRBV4-3,15,TRBJ1-1,CASSQEFQGNTEAFF,TGCGCCAGCAGCCAAGAGTTCCAGGGGAACACTGAAGCTTTCTTT
many,-,TRBV12-5,14,TRBJ2-1,CASGLGQPYNEQFF,TGTGCTAGTGGTTTGGGACAGCCCTACAATGAGCAGTTCTTC
many,-,TRBV12-3/TRBV12-4,12,TRBJ2-5,CASSGYQETQYF,TGTGCCAGCAGTGGGTACCAAGAGACCCAGTACTTC
few,TRBD1,TRBV5-1,15,TRBJ2-2,CASSPRQGGTGELFF,TGCGCCAGCAGCCCTCGACAGGGGGGGACCGGGGAGCTGTTTTTT